This T cell receptor beta chain was sequenced during a study of T-cell reconstitution after alpha-beta-depleted transplantation in children. General study points: Surviving recipient T cells and thymic progenitors accounted for the high day-60 TCRbeta diversity observed in some patients. The main origin of T-cell counts and diversity one year after transplant was newly produced T cells. Several hundred expanded graft clones reportedly gave rise to the alpha-beta T cells present about two months after transplant.

V was shortened by 1 base and J by 4 bases, with 13 bases between the two germline ends. The CDR3 sequence is 15 residues long. Germline V CDR1 and CDR2: MGHDK, SYGVNS. There are many counts of this clonotype. The antigen remains unidentified. The TCRbeta library was prepared with unique molecular identifiers. TCRdb redid the calling of the PCR reads with MiXCR, one entry per CDR3 protein. Of some 200,000 distinct CDR3 sequences listed, about 8.7% are singletons. V gene TRBV25-1 combines with J gene TRBJ1-2, with a weak D call TRBD1 (5 bases). The sequenced sample was PBMCs, mostly from graft donor cells, obtained 360 days after TCRalphabeta/CD19-depleted stem cell transplant. This TCR came from a male patient under 10 years old who had a stem cell transplant for acute myeloid leukemia, so the T cells may come from the graft donor. The CDR3 nucleotides read TGTGCCAGCAGTGAATCGCAATCCGGGGCCTATGGCTACACCTTC. Protein sequence: CASSESQSGAYGYTF.